This passage covers 24 T cell receptor beta chains from one sample sequenced in a study of shared clonotypes between healthy human individuals (TCRdb year 2020). Library preparation employed the immunoSEQ multiplex PCR assay. What TCRdb holds here is the immuneACCESS table cut down to in-frame rearrangements. Part of the clones is not present; checked against another copy, under half of the missing clones reflect an unresolved V gene, and the others are unexplained. A total of under 1,900,000 clones appear in this sample, 98% to 99% of them only once. Around 0.38% of the sample comes from the top ten. Sample: naive CD4+ T cells sorted from blood. The cell subset or site label for this specimen denotes: CD45RA+ positively selected. The receptors were gathered from a young man in good health.

This chain connects TRBV11-1 to TRBJ2-3; TRBD2 might be the D (7 bases). V was cut by 2 bases and J by 1 base, with 13 bases left in between. Germline lookup yields CDR1 SGHAT and CDR2 FQDESV (reference sequence). This CDR3 is built from 16 residues. This chain's CDR3 is CASSLNWRGRTDTQYF. CDR3 nucleotide sequence: TGTGCCAGCAGCTTAAATTGGCGGGGGCGCACAGATACGCAGTATTTT.

The CDR3 coding sequence is TGTGCCAGCAGTAGCCCCATGGAGGGGGCCAACGTCCTGACTTTC. Its protein product is CASSSPMEGANVLTF. The chain joins TRBV28 to TRBJ2-6; D remains ambiguous. Germline values: CDR1 MDHEN, CDR2 SYDVKM. The CDR3 is 15 amino acids. Trimming took off 5 bases at V and 4 bases at J, with 12 bases between the two ends.

This chain joins TRBV14 and TRBJ2-1, with 8 positions matching TRBD2. Looked up from germline, CDR1 is SGHDN and CDR2 is FVKESK. With V trimmed by 6 bases and J by 7 bases, 5 bases remained unmatched. This CDR3 has 13 residues. The CDR3 coding sequence is TGTGCCAGCAGGGGGACTAGTAGGAATGAGCAGTTCTTC. Translated: CASRGTSRNEQFF.

The rearrangement uses TRBV7-3 and TRBJ2-1, with 8 bases matching TRBD2. Per germline, CDR1 SGHTA and CDR2 FQGTGA. The trim removed 3 bases at V and 2 bases at J, leaving 3 bases unmatched. The CDR3 extends over 15 amino acids. CDR3 protein: CASSFGRATYNEQFF. The CDR3 DNA is TGTGCCAGCAGCTTCGGGAGGGCCACCTACAATGAGCAGTTCTTC.

For this clone: One junction end disagrees with the germline gene, perhaps due to a read error. The rearrangement joins TRBV14 to TRBJ2-1; D is perhaps TRBD1 (5 bases). The germline gives CDR1 SGHDN, CDR2 FVKESK. The CDR3 loop spans 13 amino acids. CDR3 sequence reads: CATSRQRWGEQFF. The CDR3 DNA is TGTGCCACCAGCCGACAGCGATGGGGCGAGCAGTTCTTC. The whole variable domain, filled in from reference TRBV14 and TRBJ2-1, reads EAGVTQFPSHSVIEKGQTVTLRCDPISGHDNLYWYRRVMGKEIKFLLHFVKESKQDESGMPNNRFLAERTGGTYSTLKVQPAELEDSGVYFCATSRQRWGEQFFGPGTRLTVL.

Note on this clone: The same CDR3 is also encoded by other DNA sequences in this sample. CDR3: CASSLQGSNQPQHF. CDR3 nucleotide sequence: TGTGCCAGCAGCTTACAGGGTAGCAATCAGCCCCAGCATTTT. The rearrangement joins TRBV7-9 to TRBJ1-5, with TRBD1 as a possible D gene (5 bases). Germline-derived CDR1 and CDR2 are SEHNR and FQNEAQ (reference sequence). This CDR3 comprises 14 residues. V gave up 2 bases and J gave up 0 bases, with 5 bases separating them.

The chain has TRBV4-2 and TRBJ2-7; 9 nucleotides line up with TRBD2. Germline CDR1 is LGHNA and CDR2 is YNFKEQ. V dropped 3 bases and J dropped 3; count of bases not matched to a gene: 3. This CDR3 comprises 14 residues. In DNA, the CDR3 is TGTGCCAGCAGCCACGGACTAGCGAGCTACGAGCAGTACTTC. Translating it yields CASSHGLASYEQYF.

Notes on this clone: In the same sample, other DNA sequences code for this CDR3. CDR3: CASSVEGTGGYEQYF. As DNA, the CDR3 is TGTGCCAGCAGCGTAGAGGGGACAGGGGGCTACGAGCAGTACTTC. The genes are TRBV9 and TRBJ2-7; the match to TRBD1 covers 11 bases. The germline gives CDR1 SGDLS, CDR2 YYNGEE. The CDR3 has 15 residues. Trimming took 0 bases from V and 3 from J; bases not matched to a gene: 2.

This rearrangement joins TRBV9 to TRBJ2-5, with D perhaps matching TRBD1 or TRBD2 (5 bases each). This CDR3 has 16 amino acids. From germline, CDR1 is SGDLS and CDR2 YYNGEE. The V end lost 2 bases, the J end lost 5 bases, and 19 bases lay between the germline ends. CDR3 sequence: CASSVPSWGSEETQYF. The CDR3 region has the DNA TGTGCCAGCAGCGTTCCCAGTTGGGGGTCGGAGGAGACCCAGTACTTC.

J is TRBJ2-1 and V is TRBV4-3; 7 bases are shared with TRBD2. The CDR3 is 16 amino acids. Looked up from germline, CDR1 is LGHNA and CDR2 is YSLEER. J gave up 5 bases and V 3 bases, and 10 bases lay outside the gene matches. CDR3 protein: CASSHEGVGTNNEQFF. The CDR3 region has the DNA TGCGCCAGCAGCCACGAGGGCGTCGGGACTAACAATGAGCAGTTCTTC.

J is TRBJ2-1 and V is TRBV7-2; 14 bases align to TRBD2. Germline loops: CDR1 SGHTA, CDR2 FQGNSA. The CDR3 runs to 16 residues. With 5 bases clipped from V and 9 bases from J, the junction kept 9 bases outside the gene matches. The CDR3 DNA reads TGTGCCAGCAGCCTACTGACTAGCGGGAGGGCCAGTGAGCAGTTCTTC. This sequence encodes CASSLLTSGRASEQFF.

A remark on this clone: The sample holds other DNA sequences that translate to the same CDR3. The rearrangement uses TRBV7-2 and TRBJ2-7, with D unclear. With 1 base removed from V and 0 bases from J, the gap between germline ends came to 10 bases. The CDR3 is 15 residues long. The germline CDR1 and CDR2 sequences are SGHTA and FQGNSA. CDR3 nucleotides: TGTGCCAGCAGCTTAGGGGCTCTTAGCTCCTACGAGCAGTACTTC. Its translation is CASSLGALSSYEQYF.

As regards this clone: This sample includes further DNA sequences coding for the same CDR3. The V call is TRBV5-1, the J call TRBJ2-5, with TRBD2 as a possible D gene (5 bases). Germline V CDR1 and CDR2: SGHRS, YFSETQ. V dropped 4 bases and J dropped 5 bases, with 12 bases sitting between them. The CDR3 totals 13 residues. The CDR3 DNA reads TGCGCCAGCAGCAGCACCGGGGAGGAGACCCAGTACTTC. It yields the protein CASSSTGEETQYF.

The chain links TRBV7-9 to TRBJ2-7; D is ambiguous. CDR1 is SEHNR, CDR2 FQNEAQ, per germline (reference sequence). The CDR3 is made up of 15 amino acids. Trimming took 1 base from V and 4 from J, leaving 14 bases between them. The CDR3 DNA follows: TGTGCCAGCAGCTTAGAACTGGGCGCCTTTTACGAGCAGTACTTC. This encodes CASSLELGAFYEQYF.

The V gene is TRBV9, the J gene TRBJ2-1; 9 bases match TRBD2. Germline loops: CDR1 SGDLS, CDR2 YYNGEE. The J segment lost 7 bases and the V segment lost 3 bases, leaving 5 bases of the junction unmatched. This CDR3 has 14 residues. The CDR3 loop is CASSALAGTNEQFF. CDR3 nucleotides: TGTGCCAGCAGCGCCCTAGCGGGGACAAATGAGCAGTTCTTC.

In nucleotides, the CDR3 is TGTGCCACCAGCGGGGGGGCTGCAACTAATGAAAAACTGTTTTTT. Amino acid sequence: CATSGGAATNEKLFF. The genes are TRBV15 and TRBJ1-4, with a tentative D call TRBD1 (6 bases). The CDR3 loop spans 15 amino acids. Germline-derived CDR1 and CDR2 are LNHNV and YYDKDF (reference sequence). V was shortened by 5 bases and J by 0 bases, with 10 bases between the two germline ends.

V gene TRBV5-1 combines with J gene TRBJ1-4, with 10 bases aligning to TRBD1. Germline lookup yields CDR1 SGHRS and CDR2 YFSETQ. The CDR3 totals 15 residues. V lost 1 base and J lost 6; bases outside the gene matches: 3. The CDR3 protein is CASSLTGTGDEKLFF. In DNA form, the CDR3 reads TGCGCCAGCAGCTTGACCGGGACAGGGGATGAAAAACTGTTTTTT.

This clone was seen a single time. This specimen includes other DNA sequences encoding the same CDR3. The V gene is TRBV5-1, the J gene TRBJ2-1, with 13 bases aligning to TRBD2. The CDR3 length is 15 residues. Germline CDR1 SGHRS, CDR2 YFSETQ. V lost 0 bases, J lost 8 bases, and 2 bases stayed unmatched. CDR3 DNA sequence: TGCGCCAGCAGCTTGGGGACTAGCGGGAGTTATGAGCAGTTCTTC. It translates to CASSLGTSGSYEQFF. Full variable domain (remainder filled in from reference TRBV5-1 and TRBJ2-1): KAGVTQTPRYLIKTRGQQVTLSCSPISGHRSVSWYQQTPGQGLQFLFEYFSETQRNKGNFPGRFSGRQFSNSRSEMNVSTLELGDSALYLCASSLGTSGSYEQFFGPGTRLTVL.

The CDR3 bases are TGCGCCAGCAGTGGGACCGACAGGGTGCTCTACGAGCAGTACTTC. This encodes CASSGTDRVLYEQYF. This sequence joins TRBV10-2 and TRBJ2-7; 7 nucleotides match TRBD1. The CDR3 loop spans 15 amino acids. V dropped 4 bases and J dropped 3; count of bases not matched to a gene: 9. Germline V gene lookup returns CDR1 WSHSY and CDR2 SAAADI.

The J gene is TRBJ2-3, the V gene TRBV14; TRBD1 is a possible D gene (7 bases). CDR1 SGHDN and CDR2 FVKESK come from the germline V gene. This CDR3 is built from 17 residues. V lost 4 bases and J lost 4, with 21 bases in between. The CDR3 DNA sequence: TGTGCCAGCAGCCGATCCCGCGGGACAGACAAGTCAGATACGCAGTATTTT. This gives the protein CASSRSRGTDKSDTQYF.

This chain uses TRBV7-9 with TRBJ2-1; possible D gene TRBD2, 5 bases. Trimming took 5 bases from V and 2 from J, leaving 19 bases between them. From germline, CDR1 is SEHNR and CDR2 FQNEAQ (reference sequence). The length of the CDR3 is 17 residues. The CDR3 coding sequence is TGTGCCAGCAGCCGGCGGACTGGTGGAAGTACCTACAATGAGCAGTTCTTC. Translated, it gives CASSRRTGGSTYNEQFF.

This clone appeared a single time. J is TRBJ2-7 and V is TRBV7-9, with D maybe TRBD1 (7 bases). This CDR3 has 15 amino acids. The V gene lost 4 bases and the J gene lost 0 bases, with 13 bases spanning the gap. CDR1 SEHNR and CDR2 FQNEAQ come from the germline V gene (reference sequence). The CDR3 bases are TGTGCCAGCAGCTGGGGGGACAGAACCTCCTACGAGCAGTACTTC. Translation gives CASSWGDRTSYEQYF.

The rearrangement links TRBV28 to TRBJ2-3; unclear D gene. Germline-derived CDR1 and CDR2 are MDHEN and SYDVKM. This CDR3 spans 13 amino acids. V gave up 3 bases and J gave up 6 bases, with 10 bases separating them. The CDR3 spells CASSLGVYDTQYF. In nucleotides, the CDR3 is TGTGCCAGCAGTTTGGGTGTTTACGATACGCAGTATTTT.

This clone was detected once. This chain joins TRBV4-3 and TRBJ2-3, with TRBD1 matching over 8 bases. The CDR3 has 14 amino acids. Germline loops: CDR1 LGHNA, CDR2 YSLEER. The trim removed 0 bases at V and 13 bases at J, leaving 9 bases unmatched. The chain's CDR3 is CASSQDLDRAKKYF. In nucleotides, the CDR3 is TGCGCCAGCAGCCAAGATTTGGACAGGGCTAAAAAGTATTTT.